The present entry profiles one TCR beta chain with its context. The sample is drawn from a study of blood T cell repertoires in COVID-19. Background on the study: The study drew acute and convalescent COVID-19 samples from the United States, Italy and Spain. Nucleic acid was either cDNA or gDNA, and it came from T cells, B-cell-depleted T cells, or PBMCs.

In the original workflow: Estimates of nucleated cell counts were drawn from the amplification of reference gene primers. TCRdb's copy holds only in-frame clones and misses some; the assay was immunoSEQ multiplex PCR. The V and J calls and clone size were taken over from that table, and D and trimming were inferred from the DNA. The sample lists roughly 100,000 clones; 84% were seen once. The receptor's source is a human donor in a cohort sampled during active or convalescent COVID-19. Source material: peripheral blood.

The CDR3 sequence: CASSLGGGYTF. The CDR3 region has the DNA TGTGCCAGCAGCTTAGGAGGGGGCTACACCTTC. This chain connects TRBV7-6 to TRBJ1-2; the D is unclear. This CDR3 region has 11 residues. Trimming cost V 1 base and J 8 bases, with 5 bases left between them. Per the germline V gene, CDR1 is SGHVS and CDR2 is FNYEAQ.